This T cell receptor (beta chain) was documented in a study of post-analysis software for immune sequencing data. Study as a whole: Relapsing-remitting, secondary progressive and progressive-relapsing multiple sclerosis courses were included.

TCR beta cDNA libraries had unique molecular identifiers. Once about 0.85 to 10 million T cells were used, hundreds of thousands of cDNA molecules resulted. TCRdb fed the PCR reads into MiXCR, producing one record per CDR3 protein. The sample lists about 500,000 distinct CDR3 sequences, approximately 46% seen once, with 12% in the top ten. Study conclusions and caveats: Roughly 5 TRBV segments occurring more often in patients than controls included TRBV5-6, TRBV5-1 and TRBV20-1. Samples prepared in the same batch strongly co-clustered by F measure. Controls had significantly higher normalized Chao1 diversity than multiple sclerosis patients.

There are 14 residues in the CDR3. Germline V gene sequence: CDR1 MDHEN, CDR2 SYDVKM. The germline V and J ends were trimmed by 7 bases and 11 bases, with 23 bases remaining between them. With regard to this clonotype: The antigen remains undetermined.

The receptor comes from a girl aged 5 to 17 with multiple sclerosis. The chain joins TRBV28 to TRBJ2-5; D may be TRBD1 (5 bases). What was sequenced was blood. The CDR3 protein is CASIDSPLRDKQYF. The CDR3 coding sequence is TGTGCCAGCATAGACAGCCCGTTGCGTGACAAGCAGTACTTC.